The clone carrying this TCR beta chain was seen a handful of times. Its antigen is not known. TCRdb redid the calling of the 5' RACE reads with MiXCR, one entry per CDR3 protein. The sample consists of 13,000 or so distinct CDR3 sequences, approximately 2.9% of them appearing once. CDR1 is DFQATT, CDR2 SNEGSKA, per germline (reference sequence). Trimming removed 1 base from V and 0 bases from J, with 13 bases in between. The CDR3 spans 15 residues. This specimen belongs to a study of spatial heterogeneity in lung cancer. Findings and caveats of the study: It was found that expanded intratumoral alpha and beta TCR counts tracked tumor mutation counts.

Time point defined: sample taken at primary tumor resection. The clonotype originates from a male donor with early-stage non-small cell lung cancer. V usage is TRBV20-1 and J usage is TRBJ2-7, with D perhaps matching TRBD1 (6 bases). The material sequenced was lung tumor tissue, taken at surgery. The CDR3 region is CSARGDGQYSYEQYF. Written as DNA, the CDR3 is TGCAGTGCTAGAGGGGATGGACAGTACTCCTACGAGCAGTACTTC.